The clone carrying this T cell receptor beta chain was counted a few times. Its cognate antigen is unknown. TCRdb processed the 5' RACE reads anew with MiXCR; each CDR3 protein has one entry. Of about 420,000 distinct CDR3 sequences in the sample, about 22% are singletons; the top ten hold roughly 14%. The record originates from a study of T-cell memory formation after mild COVID-19. At the level of the study: The study found TCR clusters largely donor specific.

Study outcomes and limitations: Most CD4+ clones that shrank were in CM and EM, while CD8+ ones turned up in EMRA. There was no confirmation that second-wave clones peaking on day 37 were SARS-CoV-2 specific.

This CDR3 contains 15 residues. In germline, CDR1 is LGHNA, CDR2 YSLEER. Trimming shortened V by 1 base and J by 6 bases, and 14 bases separated the two germline ends. What was sequenced was PBMCs or a T cell subset sorted from them (not recorded which). This receptor was obtained from an adult woman who had mild COVID-19 (a few samples of this study predate the infection). Cell type and time point are not known. The chain carries TRBV4-3 and TRBJ2-3; D not resolved. The CDR3 reads CASSQAPDAIDTQYF. In DNA form, the CDR3 reads TGCGCCAGCAGCCAAGCTCCGGATGCGATTGATACGCAGTATTTT.